The 27 T cell receptor beta chains below were found in one sample sequenced in a study of blood T cell repertoires in COVID-19. Only in-frame clones appear in the TCRdb table, and some are missing; sequencing was by immunoSEQ multiplex PCR. The data hold 350,000 to 400,000 clones, with roughly nine tenths observed a single time. The sequencing sample was made of PBMCs or T cells enriched from blood (not recorded which). The receptors stem from a woman between 40 and 50 years old who had been exposed to COVID-19.

This chain uses TRBV5-4 with TRBJ1-1; 8 bases agree with TRBD1. Germline V gene data show CDR1 as SGHNT and CDR2 as YYREEE (reference sequence). V lost 2 bases and J lost 6; bases outside the gene matches: 12. The CDR3 loop spans 16 amino acids. In DNA, the CDR3 is TGTGCCAGCAGCTTCCAAGGGACAGGACGCGGCGCTGAAGCTTTCTTT. This sequence encodes CASSFQGTGRGAEAFF.

The V and J genes are TRBV6-5 and TRBJ2-7, with 11 bases fitting TRBD1. Trimming removed 5 bases from V and 4 bases from J; junction bases left unmatched: 7. This CDR3 region has 15 residues. Germline CDR1 MNHEY, CDR2 SVGAGI. The CDR3 nucleotides are TGTGCCAGCAGTCACACCGGGACAGGGGGTTACGAGCAGTACTTC. Translating gives CASSHTGTGGYEQYF.

This rearrangement joins TRBV5-1 to TRBJ2-3; D not certain. Between the trimmed V and J ends, which lost 2 bases and 2 bases, there was a span of 12 bases. The CDR3 is 15 residues long. From germline, CDR1 is SGHRS and CDR2 YFSETQ. This chain's CDR3 is CASSLKLTPTDTQYF. The CDR3 DNA follows: TGCGCCAGCAGCTTAAAATTGACACCCACAGATACGCAGTATTTT.

This clone occurred many times. V usage is TRBV6-5 and J usage is TRBJ1-4, with 8 bases matching TRBD1. CDR1 is MNHEY and CDR2 is SVGAGI in the germline V gene. CDR3 length equals 14 residues. J lost 6 bases, V lost 6 bases, and 6 bases had no gene match. The CDR3 here is CASRGQGWDEKLFF. In nucleotides, the CDR3 is TGTGCCAGCAGAGGACAGGGATGGGATGAAAAACTGTTTTTT.

This sequence joins TRBV12-3 or TRBV12-4 and TRBJ2-5; tentative D call: TRBD1 (5 bases). The germline V and J ends were trimmed by 6 bases and 5 bases, with 10 bases remaining between them. The CDR3 covers 12 residues. The CDR3 sequence is CASSPRVETQYF. The CDR3 region has the DNA TGTGCCAGCAGCCCCAGGGTTGAGACCCAGTACTTC.

The V and J genes are TRBV27 and TRBJ2-3; D perhaps matches TRBD1 (5 bases). The germline gives CDR1 MNHEY, CDR2 SMNVEV (reference sequence). The CDR3 contains 14 residues. V was trimmed by 7 bases and J by 1 base, leaving 12 bases between them. The CDR3: CASMSWGGTDTQYF. The CDR3 region has the DNA TGTGCCAGCATGTCGTGGGGCGGCACAGATACGCAGTATTTT.

This chain connects TRBV5-1 to TRBJ1-1; 7 nucleotides line up with TRBD1. Losses at the gene ends were 2 bases for V and 1 base for J; bases not matched to a gene: 5. This CDR3 is 15 amino acids long. Germline CDR1 and CDR2: SGHRS and YFSETQ. As DNA, the CDR3 is TGCGCCAGCAGCTTAGGACAGGTCTCGAACACTGAAGCTTTCTTT. Amino acid sequence: CASSLGQVSNTEAFF. The whole variable domain, filled in from reference TRBV5-1 and TRBJ1-1, reads KAGVTQTPRYLIKTRGQQVTLSCSPISGHRSVSWYQQTPGQGLQFLFEYFSETQRNKGNFPGRFSGRQFSNSRSEMNVSTLELGDSALYLCASSLGQVSNTEAFFGQGTRLTVV.

The table lists this clone with a count of one. This chain uses TRBV10-2 with TRBJ2-1; 11 nucleotides agree with TRBD2. This CDR3 spans 15 amino acids. V trimming: 2 bases; J trimming: 8 bases; junction bases outside the gene matches: 5. Germline-derived CDR1 and CDR2 are WSHSY and SAAADI. CDR3: CASSETSGSFYEQFF. DNA for the CDR3: TGCGCCAGCAGTGAGACTAGCGGGAGCTTTTATGAGCAGTTCTTC.

This chain joins TRBV7-8 and TRBJ1-1; 10 bases align to TRBD1. The V gene's germline CDR1 is SGHVS and CDR2 FQNEAQ. After removal of 4 bases from V and 5 bases from J, the junction contained 4 bases not matched to a gene. This CDR3 contains 14 residues. The CDR3 loop reads CASSSDRGRTEAFF. In nucleotides, the CDR3 is TGTGCCAGCAGCTCTGACAGGGGGCGGACTGAAGCTTTCTTT.

V and J are TRBV7-8 and TRBJ2-7; TRBD1 matches 7 bases. This CDR3 is 17 amino acids long. Unmatched junction bases numbered 11, after V lost 1 base and J lost 2 bases. Germline V gene lookup returns CDR1 SGHVS and CDR2 FQNEAQ. The CDR3 spells CASSLGETGKATYEQYF. Here the CDR3 DNA reads TGTGCCAGCAGCTTAGGTGAGACAGGGAAAGCCACCTACGAGCAGTACTTC.

This clone has only one observation. The rearrangement uses TRBV2 and TRBJ2-7; TRBD2 aligns across 8 bases. The CDR3 loop spans 17 amino acids. Unmatched junction bases numbered 15, after V lost 8 bases and J lost 0 bases. The germline CDR1 and CDR2 sequences are SNHLY and FYNNEI. DNA of the CDR3: TGTGCCAGCCGAAAAGAGTCTAGCGGGCCGAGCTCCTACGAGCAGTACTTC. Translation: CASRKESSGPSSYEQYF.

The chain employs TRBV5-1 and TRBJ2-5, with unresolved D. Trimming cost V 0 bases and J 4 bases, with 13 bases left between them. The CDR3 runs 15 residues. Per germline, CDR1 SGHRS and CDR2 YFSETQ. CDR3 loop: CASSLAVSVPETQYF. DNA of the CDR3: TGCGCCAGCAGCTTGGCCGTCTCAGTTCCAGAGACCCAGTACTTC.

The genes are TRBV10-2 and TRBJ1-3; D possibly corresponds to TRBD1 (5 bases). V was pared by 6 bases and J by 2 bases, with 17 bases between. This CDR3 region has 16 residues. CDR1 is WSHSY, CDR2 SAAADI, per germline. CDR3 in amino acids: CASRDPGGGTGNTIYF. The CDR3 bases are TGCGCCAGCAGGGACCCTGGTGGGGGGACTGGAAACACCATATATTTT.

Only one count was recorded for this clone. J is TRBJ2-2 and V is TRBV5-4; 7 nucleotides align to TRBD2. The CDR3 is made up of 14 amino acids. With V trimmed by 0 bases and J by 4 bases, 0 bases remained unmatched. Germline V CDR1 and CDR2: SGHNT, YYREEE (reference sequence). The CDR3 sequence: CASSLAGGTGELFF. The DNA for the CDR3 is TGTGCCAGCAGCTTGGCGGGGGGCACCGGGGAGCTGTTTTTT. Combining the CDR3 with reference TRBV5-4 and TRBJ2-2 gives the whole variable domain ETGVTQSPTHLIKTRGQQVTLRCSSQSGHNTVSWYQQALGQGPQFIFQYYREEENGRGNFPPRFSGLQFPNYSSELNVNALELDDSALYLCASSLAGGTGELFFGEGSRLTVL.

The chain is built from TRBV5-6 and TRBJ2-5; 8 bases agree with TRBD1. The V gene's germline CDR1 is SGHDT and CDR2 YYEEEE. V lost 3 bases, J lost 4 bases, and 2 bases stayed unmatched. CDR3 length: 13 amino acids. CDR3 region: CASSYTGGETQYF. CDR3 nucleotides: TGTGCCAGCAGCTATACAGGGGGAGAGACCCAGTACTTC.

V and J are TRBV5-1 and TRBJ2-2; D call uncertain. Trimming removed 4 bases from V and 6 bases from J, with 13 bases in between. Germline CDR1 SGHRS, CDR2 YFSETQ. The CDR3 runs to 14 residues. DNA of the CDR3: TGCGCCAGCAGCATCCCTGGTTTAGCCGGGGAGCTGTTTTTT. Translating it yields CASSIPGLAGELFF.

J is TRBJ2-5 and V is TRBV11-1; 9 nucleotides line up with TRBD1. CDR3 length: 16 residues. In germline, CDR1 is SGHAT, CDR2 FQDESV (reference sequence). V was pared by 5 bases and J by 5 bases, with 12 bases of the junction left unmatched. Here the CDR3 DNA reads TGTGCCAGCAGCCGCACGAACAGGGGGCAGGGGGAGACCCAGTACTTC. As protein: CASSRTNRGQGETQYF.

This sequence joins TRBV7-3 and TRBJ2-7; tentatively, D is TRBD1 (6 bases). Germline CDR1 and CDR2: SGHTA and FQGTGA. The CDR3 is made up of 13 amino acids. V lost 3 bases to trimming and J lost 0 bases, with 6 bases between them. In DNA form, the CDR3 reads TGTGCCAGCAGCTTGGGGGCCTCCTACGAGCAGTACTTC. This gives the protein CASSLGASYEQYF.

The chain combines TRBV7-3 with TRBJ2-1; a possible D gene is TRBD2 (6 bases). V lost 2 bases to trimming and J lost 1 base, with 15 bases between them. Germline V CDR1 and CDR2: SGHTA, FQGTGA. This CDR3 has 17 amino acids. CDR3 residues: CASSLESGGSSYNEQFF. DNA of the CDR3: TGTGCCAGCAGCTTAGAGTCTGGGGGGTCTTCCTACAATGAGCAGTTCTTC.

This chain links TRBV12-3 or TRBV12-4 with TRBJ1-3; no reliable D call. The length of the CDR3 is 13 residues. V lost 2 bases and J 4 bases, leaving 6 bases between the germline ends. Written as DNA, the CDR3 is TGTGCCAGCAGTTTATCCGTAGGAAACACCATATATTTT. Amino acid sequence: CASSLSVGNTIYF.

This chain links TRBV25-1 with TRBJ2-2; possible D gene TRBD1, 5 bases. CDR1 and CDR2 (germline): MGHDK, SYGVNS. Trimming left V 1 base short and J 0 bases short, with 9 bases between. The CDR3 totals 16 residues. The CDR3 sequence: CASSEWLGANTGELFF. CDR3 DNA sequence: TGTGCCAGCAGTGAATGGTTAGGGGCGAACACCGGGGAGCTGTTTTTT.

The J gene is TRBJ1-2, the V gene TRBV5-6; D possibly corresponds to TRBD1 (6 bases). The CDR3 covers 17 residues. The germline V gene has CDR1 SGHDT and CDR2 YYEEEE. Trimming stripped 1 base from V and 4 bases from J, with 20 bases between. In nucleotides, the CDR3 is TGTGCCAGCAGCTTGAGCCAGGCGGGGGGCCTCGGCTATGGCTACACCTTC. Translated, it gives CASSLSQAGGLGYGYTF.

V gene TRBV5-1 combines with J gene TRBJ1-4; D is possibly TRBD1 (5 bases). The germline V gene has CDR1 SGHRS and CDR2 YFSETQ. Deletions cut 0 bases from V and 4 bases from J, with 10 bases between. There are 15 residues in the CDR3. The CDR3 coding sequence is TGCGCCAGCAGCTTGGCAGGGTTAAATAATGAAAAACTGTTTTTT. This sequence encodes CASSLAGLNNEKLFF.

The chain couples TRBV5-5 to TRBJ2-3, with a possible D match to TRBD2 (5 bases). V shed 3 bases and J shed 0 bases, with 17 bases lying between them. CDR3 size: 17 residues. CDR1 SGHKS and CDR2 YYEKEE come from the germline V gene (reference sequence). Written as DNA, the CDR3 is TGTGCCAGCAGCTGGAGACTTGGACGGGATAGCACAGATACGCAGTATTTT. Translation: CASSWRLGRDSTDTQYF.

The chain is built from TRBV2 and TRBJ1-3; D is unresolved. The CDR3 covers 16 residues. In germline, CDR1 is SNHLY, CDR2 FYNNEI. The V gene lost 7 bases and the J gene lost 1 base, with 17 bases spanning the gap. The CDR3 reads CASTRGRSRSGNTIYF. For the CDR3, the DNA is TGTGCCAGCACTCGAGGTAGATCTCGATCTGGAAACACCATATATTTT. The full variable domain, in which reference TRBV2 and TRBJ1-3 provide the parts outside the CDR3, is EPEVTQTPSHQVTQMGQEVILRCVPISNHLYFYWYRQILGQKVEFLVSFYNNEISEKSEIFDDQFSVERPDGSNFTLKIRSTKLEDSAMYFCASTRGRSRSGNTIYFGEGSWLTVV.

This clone has only a few counts. The rearrangement uses TRBV3-1 (or the pseudogene TRBV3-2) and TRBJ1-4, with D possibly TRBD1 on 6 matching bases. From germline, CDR1 is LGHDT and CDR2 YNNKEL (reference sequence). V shed 2 bases and J shed 2 bases, with 9 bases lying between them. This CDR3 has 15 amino acids. CDR3 protein: CASSQRGLTNEKLFF. The DNA of the CDR3 is TGTGCCAGCAGCCAAAGGGGGTTGACTAATGAAAAACTGTTTTTT.

This chain uses TRBV6-5 with TRBJ1-5, with TRBD1 identical over 9 bases. Trimming at V came to 5 bases and at J to 2 bases, leaving 4 bases not matched to a gene. Per the germline V gene, CDR1 is MNHEY and CDR2 is SVGAGI. There are 15 residues in the CDR3. The CDR3 region is CASSRDRAGNQPQHF. The CDR3 bases are TGTGCCAGCAGTAGGGACAGGGCTGGCAATCAGCCCCAGCATTTT.